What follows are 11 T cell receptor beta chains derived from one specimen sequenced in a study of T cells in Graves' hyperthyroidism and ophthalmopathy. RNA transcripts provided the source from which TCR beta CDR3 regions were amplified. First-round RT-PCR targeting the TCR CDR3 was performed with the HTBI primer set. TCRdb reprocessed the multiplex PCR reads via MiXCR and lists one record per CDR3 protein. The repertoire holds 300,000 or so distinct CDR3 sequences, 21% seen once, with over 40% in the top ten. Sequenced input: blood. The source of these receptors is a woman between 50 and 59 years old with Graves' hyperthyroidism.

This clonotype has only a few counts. The CDR3 bases are TGTGCCAGCAGTTCCCCCACCGGACAGAACACTGAAGCTTTCTTT. This sequence encodes CASSSPTGQNTEAFF. The V and J genes are TRBV28 and TRBJ1-1, with a weak D call TRBD1 (5 bases). The germline CDR1 and CDR2 sequences are MDHEN and SYDVKM. Deletions cut 4 bases from V and 1 base from J, with 13 bases between. The CDR3 has 15 amino acids.

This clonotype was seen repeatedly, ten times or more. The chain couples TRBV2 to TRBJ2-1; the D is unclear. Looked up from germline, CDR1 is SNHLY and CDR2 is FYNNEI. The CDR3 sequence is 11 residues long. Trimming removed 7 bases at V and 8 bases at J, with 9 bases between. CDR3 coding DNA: TGTGCCAGCAATGGGCATCATGAGCAGTTCTTC. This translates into CASNGHHEQFF.

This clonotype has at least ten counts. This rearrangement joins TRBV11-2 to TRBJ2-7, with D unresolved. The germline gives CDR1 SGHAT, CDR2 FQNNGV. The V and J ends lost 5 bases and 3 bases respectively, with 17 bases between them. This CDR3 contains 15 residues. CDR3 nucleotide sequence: TGTGCCAGCAGCCCCGGACGGGCCCAGATCTACGAGCAGTACTTC. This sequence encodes CASSPGRAQIYEQYF.

The CDR3 sequence: CASSFGTSGGAGNIQYF. CDR3 nucleotides: TGTGCCAGCAGTTTTGGGACTAGCGGGGGGGCGGGAAACATTCAGTACTTC. The chain joins TRBV12-3 or TRBV12-4 to TRBJ2-4, with 16 bases fitting TRBD2. The CDR3 consists of 17 residues. Losses at the gene ends were 3 bases for V and 6 bases for J; bases not matched to a gene: 5.

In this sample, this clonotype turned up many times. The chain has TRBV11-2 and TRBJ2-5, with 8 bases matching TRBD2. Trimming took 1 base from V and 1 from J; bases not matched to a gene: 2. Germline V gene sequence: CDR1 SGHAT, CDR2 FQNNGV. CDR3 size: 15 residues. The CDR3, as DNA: TGTGCCAGCAGCTTAGGGACTAGCAGCCAAGAGACCCAGTACTTC. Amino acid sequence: CASSLGTSSQETQYF.

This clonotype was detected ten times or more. The CDR3 sequence: CASSLGGQASLSYEQYF. Here the CDR3 DNA reads TGTGCCAGCAGCTTGGGGGGTCAGGCCAGTCTATCCTACGAGCAGTACTTC. This rearrangement joins TRBV28 to TRBJ2-7, with D possibly TRBD2 on 6 matching bases. The germline CDR1 and CDR2 sequences are MDHEN and SYDVKM. CDR3 size: 17 residues. V dropped 6 bases and J dropped 1 base, with 22 bases sitting between them.

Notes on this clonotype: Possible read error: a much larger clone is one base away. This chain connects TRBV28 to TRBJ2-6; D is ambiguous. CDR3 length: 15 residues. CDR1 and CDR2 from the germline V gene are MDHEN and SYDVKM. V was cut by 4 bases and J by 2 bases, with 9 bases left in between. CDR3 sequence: CASSSWAPGANVLTF. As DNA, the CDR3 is TGTGCCAGCAGTTCTTGGGCCCCTGGGGCCAACGTCCTGACTTTC.

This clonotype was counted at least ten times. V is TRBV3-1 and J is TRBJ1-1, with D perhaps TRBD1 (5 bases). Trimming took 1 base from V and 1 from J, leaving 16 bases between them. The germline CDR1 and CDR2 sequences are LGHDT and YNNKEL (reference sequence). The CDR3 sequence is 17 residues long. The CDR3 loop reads CASSQGASGLGNTEAFF. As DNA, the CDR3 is TGTGCCAGCAGCCAAGGGGCCTCGGGGCTTGGGAACACTGAAGCTTTCTTT.

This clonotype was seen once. CDR3 sequence (DNA): TGTGCCAGCAGCTCTGGGAGGGGATTTTTGGGGAACACTGAAGCTTTCTTT. As protein: CASSSGRGFLGNTEAFF. The rearrangement uses TRBV11-1 and TRBJ1-1; tentative D call: TRBD1 (5 bases). Trimming took off 4 bases at V and 1 base at J, with 19 bases between the two ends. Germline assignment: CDR1 SGHAT and CDR2 FQDESV (reference sequence). The CDR3 consists of 17 residues.

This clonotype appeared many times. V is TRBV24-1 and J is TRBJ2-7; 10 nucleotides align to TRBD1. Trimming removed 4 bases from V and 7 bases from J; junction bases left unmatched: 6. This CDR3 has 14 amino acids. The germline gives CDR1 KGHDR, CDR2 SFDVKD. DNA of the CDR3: TGTGCCACCAGTGAACCAGGACAGGGGGTTGAGCAGTACTTC. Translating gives CATSEPGQGVEQYF.

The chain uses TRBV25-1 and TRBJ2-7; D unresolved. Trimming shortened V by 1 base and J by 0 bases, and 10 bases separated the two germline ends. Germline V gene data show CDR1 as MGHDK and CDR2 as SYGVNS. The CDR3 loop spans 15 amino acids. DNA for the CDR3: TGTGCCAGCAGTGAATTGGGCACCGTCTCCTACGAGCAGTACTTC. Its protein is CASSELGTVSYEQYF.